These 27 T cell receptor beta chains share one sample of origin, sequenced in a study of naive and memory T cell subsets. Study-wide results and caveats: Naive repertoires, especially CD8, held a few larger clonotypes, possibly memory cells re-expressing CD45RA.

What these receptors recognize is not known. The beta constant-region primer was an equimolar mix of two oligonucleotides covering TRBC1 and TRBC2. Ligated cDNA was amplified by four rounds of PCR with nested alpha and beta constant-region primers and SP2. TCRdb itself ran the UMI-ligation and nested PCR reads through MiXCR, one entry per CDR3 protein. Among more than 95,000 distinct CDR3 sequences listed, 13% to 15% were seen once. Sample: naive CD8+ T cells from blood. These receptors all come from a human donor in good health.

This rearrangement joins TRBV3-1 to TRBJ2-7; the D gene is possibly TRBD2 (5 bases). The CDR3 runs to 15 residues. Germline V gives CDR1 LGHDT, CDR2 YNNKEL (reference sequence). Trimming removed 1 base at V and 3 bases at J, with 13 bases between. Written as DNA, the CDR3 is TGTGCCAGCAGCCAAGGAGGGAACTGGGACTACGAGCAGTACTTC. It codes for CASSQGGNWDYEQYF.

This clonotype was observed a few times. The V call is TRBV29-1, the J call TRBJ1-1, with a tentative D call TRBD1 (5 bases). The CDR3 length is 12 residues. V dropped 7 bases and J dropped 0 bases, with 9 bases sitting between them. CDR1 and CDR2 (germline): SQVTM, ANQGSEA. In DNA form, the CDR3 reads TGCAGCGCCGGGACGGTGAACACTGAAGCTTTCTTT. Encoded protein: CSAGTVNTEAFF.

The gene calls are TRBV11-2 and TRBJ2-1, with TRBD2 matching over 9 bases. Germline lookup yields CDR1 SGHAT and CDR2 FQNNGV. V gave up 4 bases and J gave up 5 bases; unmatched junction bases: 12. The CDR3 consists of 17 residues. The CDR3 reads CASSSPISGRSDNEQFF. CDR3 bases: TGTGCCAGCAGCTCCCCGATTAGCGGGAGAAGTGACAATGAGCAGTTCTTC.

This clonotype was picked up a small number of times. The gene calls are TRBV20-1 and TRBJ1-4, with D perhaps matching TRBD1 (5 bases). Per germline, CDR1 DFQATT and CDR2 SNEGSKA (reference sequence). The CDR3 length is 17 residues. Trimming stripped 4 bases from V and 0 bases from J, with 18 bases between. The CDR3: CSAMAYVSGATNEKLFF. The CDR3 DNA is TGCAGTGCTATGGCGTACGTCTCGGGGGCAACTAATGAAAAACTGTTTTTT.

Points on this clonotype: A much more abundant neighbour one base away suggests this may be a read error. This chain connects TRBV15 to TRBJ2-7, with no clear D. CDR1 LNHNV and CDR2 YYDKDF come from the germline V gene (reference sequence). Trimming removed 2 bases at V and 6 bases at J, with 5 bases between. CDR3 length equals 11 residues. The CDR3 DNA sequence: TGTGCCACCAGCAGAAGATCCGAGCAGTACTTC. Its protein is CATSRRSEQYF. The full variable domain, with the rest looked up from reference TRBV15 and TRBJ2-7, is DAMVIQNPRYQVTQFGKPVTLSCSQTLNHNVMYWYQQKSSQAPKLLFHYYDKDFNNEADTPDNFQSRRPNTSFCFLDIRSPGLGDTAMYLCATSRRSEQYFGPGTRLTVT.

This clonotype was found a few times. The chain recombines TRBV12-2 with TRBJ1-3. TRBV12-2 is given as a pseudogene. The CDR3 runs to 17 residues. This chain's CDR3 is CASRLPQGIGAGNTIYF. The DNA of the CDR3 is TGTGCAAGTCGCTTACCCCAAGGCATCGGGGCTGGAAACACCATATATTTT.

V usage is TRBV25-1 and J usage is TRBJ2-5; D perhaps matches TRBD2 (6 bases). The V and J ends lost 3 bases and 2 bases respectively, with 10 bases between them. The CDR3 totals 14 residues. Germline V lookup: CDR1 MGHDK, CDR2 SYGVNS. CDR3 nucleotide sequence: TGTGCCAGCAGTGACCGACTAGTGCAAGAGACCCAGTACTTC. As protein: CASSDRLVQETQYF.

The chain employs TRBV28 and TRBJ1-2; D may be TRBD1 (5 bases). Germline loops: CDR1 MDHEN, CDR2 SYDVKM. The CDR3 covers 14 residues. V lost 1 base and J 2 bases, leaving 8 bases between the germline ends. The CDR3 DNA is TGTGCCAGCAGTTTATCATGGGGGAACTATGGCTACACCTTC. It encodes CASSLSWGNYGYTF.

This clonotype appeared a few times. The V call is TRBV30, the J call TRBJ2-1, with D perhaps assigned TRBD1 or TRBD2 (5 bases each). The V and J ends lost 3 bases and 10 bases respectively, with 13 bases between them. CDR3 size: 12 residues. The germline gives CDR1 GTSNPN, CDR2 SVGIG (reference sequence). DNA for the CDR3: TGTGCCTGGAGAGGGGTCGCGGGCGAGCAGTTCTTC. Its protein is CAWRGVAGEQFF. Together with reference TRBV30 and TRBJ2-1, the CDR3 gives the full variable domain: SQTIHQWPATLVQPVGSPLSLECTVEGTSNPNLYWYRQAAGRGLQLLFYSVGIGQISSEVPQNLSASRPQDRQFILSSKKLLLSDSGFYLCAWRGVAGEQFFGPGTRLTVL.

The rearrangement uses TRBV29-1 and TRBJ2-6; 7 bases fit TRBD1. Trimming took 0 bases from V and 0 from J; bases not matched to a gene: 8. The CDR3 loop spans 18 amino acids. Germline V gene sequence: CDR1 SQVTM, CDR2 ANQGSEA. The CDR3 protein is CSVEETGTDSSGANVLTF. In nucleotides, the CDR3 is TGCAGCGTTGAAGAAACCGGGACAGACAGCTCTGGGGCCAACGTCCTGACTTTC.

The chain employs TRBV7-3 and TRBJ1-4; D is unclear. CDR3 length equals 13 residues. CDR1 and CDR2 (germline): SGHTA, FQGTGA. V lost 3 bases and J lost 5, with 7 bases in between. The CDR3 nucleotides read TGTGCCAGCAGCTTTTCTCTGAATGAAAAACTGTTTTTT. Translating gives CASSFSLNEKLFF.

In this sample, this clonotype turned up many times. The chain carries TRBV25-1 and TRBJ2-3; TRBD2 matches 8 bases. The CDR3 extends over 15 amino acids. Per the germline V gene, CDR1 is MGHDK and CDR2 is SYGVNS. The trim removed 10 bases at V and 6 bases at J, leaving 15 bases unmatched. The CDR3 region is CAIGGSGGVVDTQYF. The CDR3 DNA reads TGTGCCATCGGGGGCAGCGGGGGTGTGGTCGATACGCAGTATTTT.

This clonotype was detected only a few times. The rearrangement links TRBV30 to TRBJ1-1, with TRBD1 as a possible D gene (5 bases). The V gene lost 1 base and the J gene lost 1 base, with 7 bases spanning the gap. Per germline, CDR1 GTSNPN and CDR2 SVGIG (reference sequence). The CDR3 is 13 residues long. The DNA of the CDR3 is TGTGCCTGGAGTGCAACAGGGAACACTGAAGCTTTCTTT. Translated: CAWSATGNTEAFF.

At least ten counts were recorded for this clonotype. CDR3: CASSQDHRRATNTEAFF. CDR3 in DNA: TGTGCCAGCAGCCAAGATCATCGGAGAGCTACGAACACTGAAGCTTTCTTT. This sequence joins TRBV14 and TRBJ1-1, with D hard to call. The CDR3 totals 17 residues. Trimming shortened V by 0 bases and J by 1 base, and 15 bases separated the two germline ends. The germline gives CDR1 SGHDN, CDR2 FVKESK.

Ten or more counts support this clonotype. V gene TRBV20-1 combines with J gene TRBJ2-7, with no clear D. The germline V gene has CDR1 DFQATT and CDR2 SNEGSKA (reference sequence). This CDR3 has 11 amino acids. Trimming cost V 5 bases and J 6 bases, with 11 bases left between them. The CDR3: CSAPRGSEQYF. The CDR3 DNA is TGCAGTGCTCCTAGAGGTAGCGAGCAGTACTTC.

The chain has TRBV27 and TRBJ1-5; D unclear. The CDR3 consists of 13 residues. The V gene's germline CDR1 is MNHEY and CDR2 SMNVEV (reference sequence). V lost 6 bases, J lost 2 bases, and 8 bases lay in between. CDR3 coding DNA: TGTGCCAGCAGCACGAGGGGCAATCAGCCCCAGCATTTT. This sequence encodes CASSTRGNQPQHF.

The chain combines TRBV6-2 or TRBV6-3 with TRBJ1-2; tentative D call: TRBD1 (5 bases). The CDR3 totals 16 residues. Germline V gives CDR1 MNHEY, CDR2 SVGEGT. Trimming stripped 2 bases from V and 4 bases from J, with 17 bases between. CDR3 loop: CASSYERTRGSYGYTF. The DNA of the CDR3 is TGTGCCAGCAGTTACGAAAGGACAAGGGGATCCTATGGCTACACCTTC.

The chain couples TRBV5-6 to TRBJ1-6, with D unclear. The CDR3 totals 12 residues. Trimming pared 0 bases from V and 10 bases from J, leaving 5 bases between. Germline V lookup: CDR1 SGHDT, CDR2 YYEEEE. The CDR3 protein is CASSLARSPLHF. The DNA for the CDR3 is TGTGCCAGCAGCTTGGCGCGATCACCCCTCCACTTT.

The chain's CDR3 is CASSEFQGNSYEQYF. Here the CDR3 DNA reads TGTGCCAGCAGTGAGTTCCAGGGAAACTCCTACGAGCAGTACTTC. The chain employs TRBV2 and TRBJ2-7, with D possibly matching TRBD1 (5 bases). Germline CDR1 reads SNHLY; CDR2 reads FYNNEI. CDR3 length equals 15 residues. The V gene lost 3 bases and the J gene lost 0 bases, with 12 bases spanning the gap.

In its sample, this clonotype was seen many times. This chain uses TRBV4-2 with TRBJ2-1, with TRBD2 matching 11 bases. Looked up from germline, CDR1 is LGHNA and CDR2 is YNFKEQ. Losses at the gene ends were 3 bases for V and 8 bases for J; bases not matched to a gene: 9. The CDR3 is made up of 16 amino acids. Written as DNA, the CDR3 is TGTGCCAGCAGCCAGGGTAGCGGGAGGGCCGGGGATGAGCAGTTCTTC. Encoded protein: CASSQGSGRAGDEQFF.

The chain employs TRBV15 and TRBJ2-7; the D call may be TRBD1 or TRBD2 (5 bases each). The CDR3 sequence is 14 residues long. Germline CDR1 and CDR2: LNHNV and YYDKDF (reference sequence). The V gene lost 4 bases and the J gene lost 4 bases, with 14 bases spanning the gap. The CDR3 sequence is CATSTRDGGYEQYF. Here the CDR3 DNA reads TGTGCCACCAGCACTCGGGACGGAGGATACGAGCAGTACTTC.

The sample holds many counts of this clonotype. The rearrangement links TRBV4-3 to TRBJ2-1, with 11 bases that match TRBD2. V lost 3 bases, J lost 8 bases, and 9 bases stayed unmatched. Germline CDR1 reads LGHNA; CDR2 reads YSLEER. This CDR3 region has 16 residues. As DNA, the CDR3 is TGCGCCAGCAGCCACGCGCTAGCGGGAGGTGGGGATGAGCAGTTCTTC. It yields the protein CASSHALAGGGDEQFF.

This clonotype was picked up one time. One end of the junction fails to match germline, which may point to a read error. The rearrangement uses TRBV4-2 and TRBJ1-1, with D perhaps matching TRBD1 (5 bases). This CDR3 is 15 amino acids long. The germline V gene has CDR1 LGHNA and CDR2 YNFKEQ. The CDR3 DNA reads TGTGCCAGCAGCCAAGAGGGGCGGATGAACACTGAAGCTTACTTT. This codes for CASSQEGRMNTEAYF.

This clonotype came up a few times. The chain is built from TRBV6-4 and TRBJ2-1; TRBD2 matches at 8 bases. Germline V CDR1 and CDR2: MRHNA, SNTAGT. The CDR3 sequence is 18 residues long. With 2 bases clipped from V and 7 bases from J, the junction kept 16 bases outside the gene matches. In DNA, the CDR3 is TGTGCCAGCAGTGACCGATTCTCTTTAGCGGGACTAACAAATGAGCAGTTCTTC. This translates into CASSDRFSLAGLTNEQFF.

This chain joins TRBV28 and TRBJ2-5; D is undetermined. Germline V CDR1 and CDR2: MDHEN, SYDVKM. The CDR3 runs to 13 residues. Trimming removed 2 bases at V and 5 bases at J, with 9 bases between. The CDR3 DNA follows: TGTGCCAGCAGTTTAAGCTCTTTGGAGACCCAGTACTTC. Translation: CASSLSSLETQYF.

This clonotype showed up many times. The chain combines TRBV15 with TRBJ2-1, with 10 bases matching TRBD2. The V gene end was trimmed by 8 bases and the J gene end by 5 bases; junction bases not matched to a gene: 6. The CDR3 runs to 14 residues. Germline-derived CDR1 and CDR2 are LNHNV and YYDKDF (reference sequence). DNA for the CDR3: TGTGCCACCCGCCCGGGACTAGCGAACAATGAGCAGTTCTTC. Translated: CATRPGLANNEQFF.

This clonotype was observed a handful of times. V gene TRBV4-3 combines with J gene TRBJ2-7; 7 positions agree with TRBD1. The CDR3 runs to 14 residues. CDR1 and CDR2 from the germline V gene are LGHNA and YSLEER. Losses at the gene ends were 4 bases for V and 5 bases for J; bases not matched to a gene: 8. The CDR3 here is CASSLTTGRHEQYF. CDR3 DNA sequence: TGCGCCAGCAGCCTCACGACAGGGCGCCACGAGCAGTACTTC.